These T cell receptor beta chains were read from a single sample in a study of blood T cell repertoires in COVID-19. Profiled with immunoSEQ multiplex PCR; TCRdb holds only in-frame clones, not every one. The table lists 95,000 to 150,000 clones, roughly 84% of them singletons, with under 4% in the top ten. Sequencing used peripheral blood. The receptors originated from a man aged 60 to 69 with acute or convalescent COVID-19. Both conserved end residues are part of each CDR3. A D gene is named only where the DNA matches it firmly. Only some rows state a clone size, as once, few, many or a class for expanded clones.

CDR3 protein	CDR3 DNA	V gene	J gene	D gene	clone size	CDR3 length
CASSISSGATDTQYF	TGTGCCAGCAGCATCTCTAGCGGGGCCACAGATACGCAGTATTTT	TRBV7-2	TRBJ2-3	TRBD2	-	15
CASSFFGAGDHEQYF	TGTGCCAGCAGTTTCTTTGGGGCGGGGGACCACGAGCAGTACTTC	TRBV28	TRBJ2-7	TRBD2	-	15
CASSQGQRNTEAFF	TGCGCCAGCAGCCAGGGACAACGGAACACTGAAGCTTTCTTT	TRBV4-1	TRBJ1-1	-	-	14
CASRGTGGKLFF	TGTGCCAGCAGAGGGACAGGGGGGAAGCTTTTCTTT	TRBV7-7	TRBJ1-1	TRBD1	-	12
CASSSQGPYEQYF	TGTGCCAGCAGCTCGCAGGGCCCCTACGAGCAGTACTTC	TRBV11-2	TRBJ2-7	-	-	13
CASSLGGGSLRGTDTQYF	TGTGCCAGCAGCTTAGGGGGCGGCAGCTTAAGGGGGACAGATACGCAGTATTTT	TRBV7-2	TRBJ2-3	-	-	18
CASSLAGTYNEQFF	TGTGCCAGCAGTCTAGCGGGAACCTACAATGAGCAGTTCTTC	TRBV6-2/TRBV6-3	TRBJ2-1	TRBD2	-	14
CASKPQGQETQYF	TGTGCCAGCAAACCCCAGGGGCAAGAGACCCAGTACTTC	TRBV27	TRBJ2-5	-	-	13
CASSNSDWRGELFF	TGTGCCAGCAGCAACTCTGACTGGCGCGGGGAGCTGTTTTTT	TRBV6-5	TRBJ2-2	-	-	14
CASSLVLAGVTNEQFF	TGTGCCAGCAGCTTGGTTCTAGCGGGAGTTACCAATGAGCAGTTCTTC	TRBV11-3	TRBJ2-1	TRBD2	-	16
CASSRYPRQGHEQYF	TGTGCCAGCAGCCGGTATCCCAGACAGGGCCACGAGCAGTACTTC	TRBV3-1/TRBV3-2	TRBJ2-7	TRBD1	-	15
CASSRTGGNQPQHF	TGTGCCAGCAGCCGCACGGGGGGCAATCAGCCCCAGCATTTT	TRBV5-5	TRBJ1-5	-	-	14
CASSLWGGAEAFF	TGTGCCAGCAGTTTGTGGGGGGGCGCTGAAGCTTTCTTT	TRBV27	TRBJ1-1	-	-	13
CASSVDSGNNEQFF	TGTGCCAGTAGTGTGGACAGCGGTAATAATGAGCAGTTCTTC	TRBV19	TRBJ2-1	-	-	14
CASSPQALAPEAFF	TGTGCCAGCAGCCCCCAGGCCCTGGCACCTGAAGCTTTCTTT	TRBV9	TRBJ1-1	-	-	14
CSGDREETQYF	TGCAGTGGTGACAGGGAGGAGACCCAGTACTTC	TRBV20-1	TRBJ2-5	TRBD1	-	11
CASSPGSPPNLPQHF	TGTGCCAGCTCACCCGGGAGCCCCCCAAATTTGCCCCAGCATTTT	TRBV18	TRBJ1-5	-	-	15
CASSLTGGADGYTF	TGTGCCAGCAGCCTGACAGGGGGCGCCGACGGCTACACCTTC	TRBV9	TRBJ1-2	TRBD1	-	14
CSASPSGRPSNNEQFF	TGCAGTGCTAGTCCTAGCGGGAGACCTTCCAACAATGAGCAGTTCTTC	TRBV20-1	TRBJ2-1	TRBD2	-	16
CASSRGTGGTEAFF	TGTGCCAGCAGCCGGGGGACAGGGGGGACTGAAGCTTTCTTT	TRBV3-1/TRBV3-2	TRBJ1-1	TRBD1	-	14
CASSQEWREFNEQFF	TGTGCCAGCAGCCAAGAATGGCGGGAGTTCAATGAGCAGTTCTTC	TRBV7-9	TRBJ2-1	TRBD2	-	15
CASSQEGRGQPQHF	TGTGCCAGCTCCCAGGAGGGTCGGGGTCAGCCCCAGCATTTT	TRBV28	TRBJ1-5	-	-	14
CASSQDWAGETQYF	TGTGCCAGCAGCCAAGATTGGGCGGGAGAGACCCAGTACTTC	TRBV3-1/TRBV3-2	TRBJ2-5	-	few	14
CASSETGGENTEAFF	TGCGCCAGCAGCGAGACAGGGGGCGAGAACACTGAAGCTTTCTTT	TRBV5-1	TRBJ1-1	TRBD1	-	15
CSVEETLNEQFF	TGCAGCGTTGAGGAGACTCTCAATGAGCAGTTCTTC	TRBV29-1	TRBJ2-1	-	-	12
CASSLSGAGTDTQYF	TGTGCCAGCAGCTTATCAGGGGCCGGAACAGATACGCAGTATTTT	TRBV7-9	TRBJ2-3	-	-	15
CASSQDRAGAHFNGELFF	TGCGCCAGCAGCCAAGATAGGGCAGGGGCACACTTCAATGGGGAGCTGTTTTTT	TRBV4-3	TRBJ2-2	-	-	18
CASSQDPGYGISYEQYF	TGCGCCAGCAGCCAAGACCCAGGGTATGGCATCTCCTACGAGCAGTACTTC	TRBV4-1	TRBJ2-7	-	few	17
CASISPVEIPPLLF	TGTGCCAGCATATCCCCTGTGGAGATACCCCCTCTCCTCTTC	TRBV7-8	TRBJ2-7	-	-	14
CASYNSRELFF	TGTGCCAGCTATAATTCCCGGGAGCTGTTTTTT	TRBV28	TRBJ2-2	-	-	11
CATASRGDTQYF	TGTGCCACCGCCTCCAGGGGTGATACGCAGTATTTT	TRBV24-1	TRBJ2-3	-	-	12
CASSSLARSTGELFF	TGTGCCAGCAGCTCACTAGCGCGAAGCACCGGGGAGCTGTTTTTT	TRBV6-2/TRBV6-3	TRBJ2-2	TRBD2	-	15
CASSFRKAGGHSAEAFF	TGTGCCAGTAGTTTTCGGAAGGCAGGGGGCCATAGCGCTGAAGCTTTCTTT	TRBV19	TRBJ1-1	TRBD1	-	17
CASSPPSGGSFHEQFF	TGTGCCAGCTCACCACCTTCTGGCGGGAGTTTCCATGAGCAGTTCTTC	TRBV18	TRBJ2-1	TRBD2	-	16
CASSLAPAAHEQYF	TGTGCCAGCAGCTTAGCGCCAGCGGCACACGAGCAGTACTTC	TRBV7-2	TRBJ2-7	-	-	14
CASRGIGGGYGYTF	TGTGCCAGTCGCGGGATCGGGGGGGGCTATGGCTACACCTTC	TRBV19	TRBJ1-2	-	-	14
CASSPGGGLGDTQYF	TGTGCCAGCAGCCCGGGGGGCGGGTTGGGAGATACGCAGTATTTT	TRBV5-4	TRBJ2-3	-	once	15
CASKIPGTNEKLFF	TGTGCCAGTAAGATCCCAGGGACTAATGAAAAACTGTTTTTT	TRBV19	TRBJ1-4	-	-	14
CASSRGRDTGELFF	TGCGCCAGCAGCCGGGGCAGGGACACCGGGGAGCTGTTTTTT	TRBV4-3	TRBJ2-2	-	once	14
CASSQDSMRSTDTQYF	TGCGCCAGCAGCCAAGATTCGATGAGAAGCACAGATACGCAGTATTTT	TRBV4-3	TRBJ2-3	-	-	16
CASSPRTGGANYGYTF	TGTGCCAGCAGCCCTCGGACAGGGGGCGCGAACTATGGCTACACCTTC	TRBV7-2	TRBJ1-2	TRBD1	-	16
CASRGTGFDTEAFF	TGTGCCAGCAGGGGCACAGGGTTTGACACTGAAGCTTTCTTT	TRBV25-1	TRBJ1-1	-	-	14
CAWGPSRQGAETQYF	TGTGCCTGGGGACCCTCGCGACAGGGGGCCGAGACCCAGTACTTC	TRBV30	TRBJ2-5	TRBD1	few	15
CASSRDRVDEQYF	TGTGCCAGCAGCCGGGACAGGGTCGACGAGCAGTACTTC	TRBV7-9	TRBJ2-7	TRBD1	-	13
CASSPYGTRNPNEQFF	TGTGCCAGCAGTCCCTACGGGACTAGAAATCCAAATGAGCAGTTCTTC	TRBV27	TRBJ2-1	TRBD2	few	16
CASSPAGTGYTGELFF	TGTGCCAGCAGTCCCGCCGGGACAGGATACACCGGGGAGCTGTTTTTT	TRBV28	TRBJ2-2	TRBD1	few	16
CASSRGQHEQYF	TGTGCCAGCAGCCGGGGACAGCACGAGCAGTACTTC	TRBV7-9	TRBJ2-7	TRBD1	-	12
CASSLSYRARAEAFF	TGTGCCAGCAGCTTATCCTACAGGGCCAGGGCTGAAGCTTTCTTT	TRBV7-3	TRBJ1-1	-	-	15
CASSAASAYTGELFF	TGTGCCAGCAGCGCCGCGAGCGCGTACACCGGGGAGCTGTTTTTT	TRBV6-5	TRBJ2-2	-	few	15
CATSSQGGEQFF	TGTGCCACCAGTTCCCAGGGAGGAGAGCAGTTCTTC	TRBV24-1	TRBJ2-1	-	few	12
CASSDHRGYSLSQDTQYF	TGTGCCAGCAGCGACCACAGGGGCTACAGCCTCTCGCAGGATACGCAGTATTTT	TRBV9	TRBJ2-3	TRBD1	-	18
CASSGKAGGGTDTQYF	TGTGCCAGTAGTGGAAAAGCGGGAGGGGGCACAGATACGCAGTATTTT	TRBV19	TRBJ2-3	TRBD2	-	16
CASSQWPYSYEQYF	TGCGCCAGCAGCCAATGGCCTTACTCCTACGAGCAGTACTTC	TRBV4-3	TRBJ2-7	-	-	14
CASSPLQGLEEKLFF	TGTGCCAGCTCTCCTCTTCAGGGGTTGGAGGAAAAACTGTTTTTT	TRBV18	TRBJ1-4	-	-	15
CASSNREPYTPEAFF	TGTGCCAGCAGTAATCGGGAGCCCTATACCCCTGAAGCTTTCTTT	TRBV25-1	TRBJ1-1	-	-	15